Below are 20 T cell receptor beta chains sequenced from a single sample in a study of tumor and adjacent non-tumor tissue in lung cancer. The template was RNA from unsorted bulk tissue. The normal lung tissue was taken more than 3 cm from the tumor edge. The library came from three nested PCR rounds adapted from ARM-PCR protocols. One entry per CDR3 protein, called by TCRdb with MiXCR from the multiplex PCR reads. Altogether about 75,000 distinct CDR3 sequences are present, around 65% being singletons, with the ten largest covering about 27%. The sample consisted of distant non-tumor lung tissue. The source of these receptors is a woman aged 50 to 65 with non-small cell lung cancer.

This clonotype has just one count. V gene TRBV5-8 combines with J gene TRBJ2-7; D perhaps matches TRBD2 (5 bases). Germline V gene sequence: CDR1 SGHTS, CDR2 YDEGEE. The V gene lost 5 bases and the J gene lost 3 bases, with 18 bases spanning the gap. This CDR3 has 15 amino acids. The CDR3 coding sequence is TGTGCCAGCAGAAGTCAGGACGGACTTTACTACGAGCAGTACTTC. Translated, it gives CASRSQDGLYYEQYF. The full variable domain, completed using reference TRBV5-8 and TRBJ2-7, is EAGVTQSPTHLIKTRGQQATLRCSPISGHTSVYWYQQALGLGLQFLLWYDEGEERNRGNFPPRFSGRQFPNYSSELNVNALELEDSALYLCASRSQDGLYYEQYFGPGTRLTVT.

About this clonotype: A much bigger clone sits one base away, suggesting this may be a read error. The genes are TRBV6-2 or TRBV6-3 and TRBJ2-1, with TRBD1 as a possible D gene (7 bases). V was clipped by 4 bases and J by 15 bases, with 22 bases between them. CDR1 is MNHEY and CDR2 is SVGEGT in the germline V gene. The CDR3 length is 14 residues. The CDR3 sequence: CASSCGGGASHLFF. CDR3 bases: TGTGCCAGCAGTTGTGGAGGGGGCGCGTCCCATCTGTTCTTC.

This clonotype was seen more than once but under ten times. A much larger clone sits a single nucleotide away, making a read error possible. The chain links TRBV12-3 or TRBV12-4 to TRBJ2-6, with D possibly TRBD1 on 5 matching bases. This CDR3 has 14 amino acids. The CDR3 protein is CASSDSSGANILTF. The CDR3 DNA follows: TGTGCCAGCTCCGACAGTTCTGGGGCCAACATCCTGACTTTC.

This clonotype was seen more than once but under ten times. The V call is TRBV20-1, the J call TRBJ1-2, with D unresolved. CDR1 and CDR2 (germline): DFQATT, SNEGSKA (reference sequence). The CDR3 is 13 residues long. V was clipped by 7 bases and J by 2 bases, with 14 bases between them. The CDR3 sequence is CSDRADGNYGYTF. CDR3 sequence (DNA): TGCAGTGACCGGGCGGACGGAAACTATGGCTACACCTTC.

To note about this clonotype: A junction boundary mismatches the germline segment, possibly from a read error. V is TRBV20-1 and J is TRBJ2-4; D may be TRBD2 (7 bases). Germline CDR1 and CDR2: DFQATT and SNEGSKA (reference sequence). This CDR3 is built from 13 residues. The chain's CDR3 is CNAGAGAKNNQYF. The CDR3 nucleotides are TGCAATGCTGGGGCGGGGGCCAAAAACAATCAGTACTTC.

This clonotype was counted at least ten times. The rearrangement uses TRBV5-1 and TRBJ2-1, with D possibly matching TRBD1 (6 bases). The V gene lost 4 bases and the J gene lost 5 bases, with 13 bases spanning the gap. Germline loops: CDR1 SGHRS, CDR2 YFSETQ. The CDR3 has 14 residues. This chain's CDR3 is CASSAGTTNNEQFF. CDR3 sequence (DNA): TGCGCCAGCAGCGCCGGGACAACAAACAATGAGCAGTTCTTC. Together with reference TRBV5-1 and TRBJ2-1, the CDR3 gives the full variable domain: KAGVTQTPRYLIKTRGQQVTLSCSPISGHRSVSWYQQTPGQGLQFLFEYFSETQRNKGNFPGRFSGRQFSNSRSEMNVSTLELGDSALYLCASSAGTTNNEQFFGPGTRLTVL.

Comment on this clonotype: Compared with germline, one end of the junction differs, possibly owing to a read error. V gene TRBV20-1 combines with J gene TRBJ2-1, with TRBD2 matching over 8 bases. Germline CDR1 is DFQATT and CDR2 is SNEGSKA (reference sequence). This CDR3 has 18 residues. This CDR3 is CSARDLGSSGIFYNEQSF. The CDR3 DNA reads TGCAGTGCTAGAGATCTCGGGAGTAGCGGGATATTTTACAACGAGCAGTCCTTC.

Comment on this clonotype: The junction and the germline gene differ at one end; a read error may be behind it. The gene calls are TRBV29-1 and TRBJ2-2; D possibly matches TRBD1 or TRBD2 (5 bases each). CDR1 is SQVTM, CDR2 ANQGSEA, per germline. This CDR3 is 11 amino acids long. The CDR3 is CNVVKGGGLFF. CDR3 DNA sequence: TGCAACGTTGTAAAGGGTGGGGGGCTGTTTTTT.

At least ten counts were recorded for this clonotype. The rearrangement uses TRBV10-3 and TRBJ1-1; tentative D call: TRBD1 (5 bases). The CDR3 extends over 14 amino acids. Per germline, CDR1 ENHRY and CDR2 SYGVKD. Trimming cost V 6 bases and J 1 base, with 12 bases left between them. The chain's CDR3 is CAIRAGRRNTEAFF. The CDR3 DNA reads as TGTGCCATCAGGGCGGGACGGAGGAACACTGAAGCTTTCTTT.

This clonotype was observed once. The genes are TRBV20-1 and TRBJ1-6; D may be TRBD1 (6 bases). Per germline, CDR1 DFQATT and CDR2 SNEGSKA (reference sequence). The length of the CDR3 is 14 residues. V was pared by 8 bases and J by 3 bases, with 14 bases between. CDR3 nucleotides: TGCAGTAGTAGACAGGTTTTCTATAATTCACCCCTCCACTTT. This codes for CSSRQVFYNSPLHF.

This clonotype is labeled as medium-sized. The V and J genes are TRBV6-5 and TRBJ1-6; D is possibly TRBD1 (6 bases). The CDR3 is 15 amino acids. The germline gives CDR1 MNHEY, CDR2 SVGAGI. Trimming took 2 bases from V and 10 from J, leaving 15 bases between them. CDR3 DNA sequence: TGTGCCAGCAGTTACACGACAGGAGAGGACTCACCCCTCCACTTT. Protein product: CASSYTTGEDSPLHF.

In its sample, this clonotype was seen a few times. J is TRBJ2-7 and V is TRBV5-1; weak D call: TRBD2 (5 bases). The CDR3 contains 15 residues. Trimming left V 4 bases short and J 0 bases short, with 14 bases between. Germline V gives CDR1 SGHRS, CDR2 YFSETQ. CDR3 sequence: CASSPTDSGSYEQYF. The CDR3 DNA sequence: TGCGCCAGCAGCCCTACGGACTCGGGCTCCTACGAGCAGTACTTC.

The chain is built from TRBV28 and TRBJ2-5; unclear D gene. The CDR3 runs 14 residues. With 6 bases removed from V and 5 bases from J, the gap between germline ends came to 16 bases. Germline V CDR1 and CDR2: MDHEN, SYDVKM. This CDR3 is CASRTEYAVETQYF. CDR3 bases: TGTGCCAGCAGAACCGAATATGCCGTTGAGACCCAGTACTTC.

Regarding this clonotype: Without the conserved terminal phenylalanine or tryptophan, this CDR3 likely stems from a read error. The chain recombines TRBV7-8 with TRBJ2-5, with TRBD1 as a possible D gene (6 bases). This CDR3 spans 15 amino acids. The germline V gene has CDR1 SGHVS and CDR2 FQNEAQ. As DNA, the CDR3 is TGTGCCAGCAGTTTAGGAACAGGGTATCAAGAGACCCAGTACCTC. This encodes CASSLGTGYQETQYL.

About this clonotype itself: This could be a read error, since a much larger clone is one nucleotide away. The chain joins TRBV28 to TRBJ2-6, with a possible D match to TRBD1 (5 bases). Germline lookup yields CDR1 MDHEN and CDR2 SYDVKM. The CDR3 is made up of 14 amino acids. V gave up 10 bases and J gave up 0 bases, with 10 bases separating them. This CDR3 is CANRTGSGANVLTF. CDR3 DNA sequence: TGTGCCAACAGGACCGGCTCTGGGGCCAACGTCCTGACTTTC. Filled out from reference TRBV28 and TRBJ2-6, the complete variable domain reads DVKVTQSSRYLVKRTGEKVFLECVQDMDHENMFWYRQDPGLGLRLIYFSYDVKMKEKGDIPEGYSVSREKKERFSLILESASTNQTSMYLCANRTGSGANVLTFGAGSRLTVL.

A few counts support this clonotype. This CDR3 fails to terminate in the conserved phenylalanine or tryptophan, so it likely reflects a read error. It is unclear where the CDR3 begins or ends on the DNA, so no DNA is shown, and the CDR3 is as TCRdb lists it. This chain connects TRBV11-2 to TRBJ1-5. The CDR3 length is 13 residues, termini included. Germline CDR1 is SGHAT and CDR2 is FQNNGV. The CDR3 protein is CASNEDRNQPQLL.

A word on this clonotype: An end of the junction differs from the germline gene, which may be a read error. This CDR3 is CTSSLRVGRGDTEAFF. Written as DNA, the CDR3 is TGTACCAGTAGCTTACGAGTCGGCCGTGGAGACACTGAAGCTTTCTTT. V and J are TRBV11-2 and TRBJ1-1; no clear D. The CDR3 totals 16 residues. CDR1 and CDR2 (germline): SGHAT, FQNNGV.

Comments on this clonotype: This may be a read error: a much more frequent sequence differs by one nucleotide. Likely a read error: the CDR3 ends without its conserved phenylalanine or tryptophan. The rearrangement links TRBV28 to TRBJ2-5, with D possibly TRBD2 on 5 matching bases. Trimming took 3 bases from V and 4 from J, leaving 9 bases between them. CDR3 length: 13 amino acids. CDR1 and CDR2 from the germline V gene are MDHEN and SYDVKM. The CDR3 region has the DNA TGTGCCAGCAGTTTGTATGGGAGAGAGACCCAGTACTCC. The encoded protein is CASSLYGRETQYS.

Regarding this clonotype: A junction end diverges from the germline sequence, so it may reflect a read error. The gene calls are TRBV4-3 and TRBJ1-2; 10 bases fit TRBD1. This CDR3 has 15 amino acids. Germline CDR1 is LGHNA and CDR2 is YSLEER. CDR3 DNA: TGCACCAGCAGCCCTGGGACAGGGGTTACCTATGGATACACCTTC. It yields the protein CTSSPGTGVTYGYTF.

The CDR3 DNA follows: TGCAGCGTCATTACCGGGACAGGGGATTGCGAACAGTACTTC. Protein product: CSVITGTGDCEQYF. The gene calls are TRBV29-1 and TRBJ2-7, with 10 bases fitting TRBD1. Unmatched junction bases numbered 15, after V lost 6 bases and J lost 10 bases. Germline CDR1 SQVTM, CDR2 ANQGSEA. The CDR3 is 14 residues long.